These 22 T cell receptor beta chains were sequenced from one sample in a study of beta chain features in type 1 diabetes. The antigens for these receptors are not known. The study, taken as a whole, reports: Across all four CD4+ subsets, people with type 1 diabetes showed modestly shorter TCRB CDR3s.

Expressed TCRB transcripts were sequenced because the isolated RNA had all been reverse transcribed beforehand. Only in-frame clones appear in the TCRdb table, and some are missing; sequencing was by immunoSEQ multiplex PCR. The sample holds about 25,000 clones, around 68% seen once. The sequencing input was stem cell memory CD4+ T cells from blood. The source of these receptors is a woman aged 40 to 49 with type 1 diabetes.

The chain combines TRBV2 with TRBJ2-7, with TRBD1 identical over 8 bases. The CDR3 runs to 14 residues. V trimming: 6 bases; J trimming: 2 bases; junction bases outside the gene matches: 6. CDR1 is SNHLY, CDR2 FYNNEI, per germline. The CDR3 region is CASRNRGQAYEQYF. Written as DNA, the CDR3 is TGTGCCAGCAGAAACAGGGGACAGGCCTACGAGCAGTACTTC. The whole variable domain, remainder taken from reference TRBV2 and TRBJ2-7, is EPEVTQTPSHQVTQMGQEVILRCVPISNHLYFYWYRQILGQKVEFLVSFYNNEISEKSEIFDDQFSVERPDGSNFTLKIRSTKLEDSAMYFCASRNRGQAYEQYFGPGTRLTVT.

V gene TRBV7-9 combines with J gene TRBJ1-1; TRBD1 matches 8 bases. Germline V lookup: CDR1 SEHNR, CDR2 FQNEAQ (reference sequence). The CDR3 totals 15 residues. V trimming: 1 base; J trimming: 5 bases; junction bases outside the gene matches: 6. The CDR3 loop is CASSLGTRGQTEAFF. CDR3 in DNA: TGTGCCAGCAGCTTAGGGACCAGGGGGCAAACTGAAGCTTTCTTT.

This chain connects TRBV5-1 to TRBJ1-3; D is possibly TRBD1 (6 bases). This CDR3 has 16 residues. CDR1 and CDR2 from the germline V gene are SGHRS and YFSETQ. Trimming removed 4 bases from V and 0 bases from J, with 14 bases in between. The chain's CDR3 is CASSRDIIASGNTIYF. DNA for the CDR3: TGCGCCAGCAGCCGGGACATCATCGCCTCTGGAAACACCATATATTTT.

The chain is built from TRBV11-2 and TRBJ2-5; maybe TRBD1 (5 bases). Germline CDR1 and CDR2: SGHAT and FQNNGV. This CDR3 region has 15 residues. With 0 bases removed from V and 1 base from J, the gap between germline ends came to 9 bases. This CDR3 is CASSLDGQGQETQYF. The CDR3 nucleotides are TGTGCCAGCAGCTTAGACGGACAAGGCCAAGAGACCCAGTACTTC. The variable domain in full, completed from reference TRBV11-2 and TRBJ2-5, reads EAGVAQSPRYKIIEKRQSVAFWCNPISGHATLYWYQQILGQGPKLLIQFQNNGVVDDSQLPKDRFSAERLKGVDSTLKIQPAKLEDSAVYLCASSLDGQGQETQYFGPGTRLLVL.

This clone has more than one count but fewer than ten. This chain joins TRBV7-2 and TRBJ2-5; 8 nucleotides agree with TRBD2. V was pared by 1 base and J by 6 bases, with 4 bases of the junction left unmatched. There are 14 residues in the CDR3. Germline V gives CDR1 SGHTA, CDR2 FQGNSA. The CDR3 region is CASSLGGRSQTQYF. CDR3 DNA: TGTGCCAGCAGCTTAGGCGGGAGGAGTCAGACCCAGTACTTC.

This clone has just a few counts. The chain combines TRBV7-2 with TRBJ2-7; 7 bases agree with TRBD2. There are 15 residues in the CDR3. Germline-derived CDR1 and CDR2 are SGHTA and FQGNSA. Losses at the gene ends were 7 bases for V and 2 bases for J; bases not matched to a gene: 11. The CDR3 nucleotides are TGTGCCAGCACCCTTAGCAGGGACTACCCCTACGAGCAGTACTTC. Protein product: CASTLSRDYPYEQYF.

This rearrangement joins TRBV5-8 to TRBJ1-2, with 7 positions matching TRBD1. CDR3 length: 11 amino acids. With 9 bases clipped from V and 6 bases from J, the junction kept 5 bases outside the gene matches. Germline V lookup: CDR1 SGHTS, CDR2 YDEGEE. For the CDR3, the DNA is TGTGCCACCGACAGGGTTGATGGCTACACCTTC. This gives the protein CATDRVDGYTF.

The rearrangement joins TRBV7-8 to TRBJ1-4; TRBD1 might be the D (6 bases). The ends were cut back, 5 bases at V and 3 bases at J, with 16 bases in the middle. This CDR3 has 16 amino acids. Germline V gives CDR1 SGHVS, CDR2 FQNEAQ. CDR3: CASSPSRTVPNEKLFF. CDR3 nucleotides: TGTGCCAGCAGCCCTAGTAGGACAGTTCCTAATGAAAAACTGTTTTTT. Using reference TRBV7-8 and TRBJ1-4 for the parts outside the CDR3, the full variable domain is GAGVSQSPRYKVAKRGQDVALRCDPISGHVSLFWYQQALGQGPEFLTYFQNEAQLDKSGLPSDRFFAERPEGSVSTLKIQRTQQEDSAVYLCASSPSRTVPNEKLFFGSGTQLSVL.

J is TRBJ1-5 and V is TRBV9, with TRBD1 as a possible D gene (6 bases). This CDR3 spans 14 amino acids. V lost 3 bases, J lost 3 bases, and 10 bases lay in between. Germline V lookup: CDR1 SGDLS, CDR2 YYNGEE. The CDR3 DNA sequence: TGTGCCAGCAGCGCCCAGGGGATCAATCAGCCCCAGCATTTT. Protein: CASSAQGINQPQHF.

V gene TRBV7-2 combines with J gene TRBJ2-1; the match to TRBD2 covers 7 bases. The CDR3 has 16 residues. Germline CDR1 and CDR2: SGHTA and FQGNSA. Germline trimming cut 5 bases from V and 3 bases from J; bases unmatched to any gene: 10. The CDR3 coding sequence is TGTGCCAGCAGCCACCGCTCCGGGGGGAACTACAATGAGCAGTTCTTC. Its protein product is CASSHRSGGNYNEQFF. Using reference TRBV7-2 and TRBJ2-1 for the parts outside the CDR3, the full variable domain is GAGVSQSPSNKVTEKGKDVELRCDPISGHTALYWYRQSLGQGLEFLIYFQGNSAPDKSGLPSDRFSAERTGGSVSTLTIQRTQQEDSAVYLCASSHRSGGNYNEQFFGPGTRLTVL.

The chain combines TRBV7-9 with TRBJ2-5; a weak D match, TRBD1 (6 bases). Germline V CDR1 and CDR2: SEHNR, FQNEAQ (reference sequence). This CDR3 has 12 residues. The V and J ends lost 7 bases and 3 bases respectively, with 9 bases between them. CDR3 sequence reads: CASNPGEETQYF. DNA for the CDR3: TGTGCCAGCAACCCAGGGGAAGAGACCCAGTACTTC.

CDR3 sequence (DNA): TGTGCCAGCAGCCGTTGGGGGGGCGGAGAGAATGAGCAGTTCTTC. Encoded protein: CASSRWGGGENEQFF. The chain joins TRBV7-2 to TRBJ2-1; D may be TRBD2 (7 bases). The germline V and J ends were trimmed by 5 bases and 7 bases, with 18 bases remaining between them. The germline CDR1 and CDR2 sequences are SGHTA and FQGNSA. The CDR3 sequence is 15 residues long.

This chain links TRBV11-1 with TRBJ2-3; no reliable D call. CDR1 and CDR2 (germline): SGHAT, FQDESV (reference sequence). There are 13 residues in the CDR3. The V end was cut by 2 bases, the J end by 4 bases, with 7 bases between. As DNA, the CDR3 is TGTGCCAGCAGCTTACCAGGCCCAGATACGCAGTATTTT. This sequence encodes CASSLPGPDTQYF.

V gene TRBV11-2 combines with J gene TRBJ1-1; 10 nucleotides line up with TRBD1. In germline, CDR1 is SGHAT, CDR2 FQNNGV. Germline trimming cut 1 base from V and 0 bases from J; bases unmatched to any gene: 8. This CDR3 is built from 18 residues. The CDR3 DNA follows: TGTGCCAGCAGCTTAGGCCCCTCGACAGGGGGCATGAACACTGAAGCTTTCTTT. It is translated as CASSLGPSTGGMNTEAFF.

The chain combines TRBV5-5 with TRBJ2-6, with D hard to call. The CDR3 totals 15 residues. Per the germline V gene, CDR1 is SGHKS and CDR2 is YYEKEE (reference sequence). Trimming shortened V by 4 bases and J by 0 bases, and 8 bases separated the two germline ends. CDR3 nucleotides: TGTGCCAGCAGCCACAGAGACTCTGGGGCCAACGTCCTGACTTTC. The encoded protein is CASSHRDSGANVLTF.

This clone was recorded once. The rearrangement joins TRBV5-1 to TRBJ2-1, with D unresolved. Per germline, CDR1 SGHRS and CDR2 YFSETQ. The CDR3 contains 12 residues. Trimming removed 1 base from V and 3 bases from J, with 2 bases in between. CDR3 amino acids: CASSLYYNEQFF. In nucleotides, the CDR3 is TGCGCCAGCAGCTTGTACTACAATGAGCAGTTCTTC. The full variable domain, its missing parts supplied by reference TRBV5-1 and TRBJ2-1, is KAGVTQTPRYLIKTRGQQVTLSCSPISGHRSVSWYQQTPGQGLQFLFEYFSETQRNKGNFPGRFSGRQFSNSRSEMNVSTLELGDSALYLCASSLYYNEQFFGPGTRLTVL.

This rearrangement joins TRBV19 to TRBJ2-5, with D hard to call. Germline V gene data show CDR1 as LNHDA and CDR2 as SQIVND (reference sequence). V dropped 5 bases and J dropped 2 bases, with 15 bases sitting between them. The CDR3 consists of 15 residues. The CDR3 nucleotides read TGTGCCAGTAGTGTTAACATTTGGCCGCAAGAGACCCAGTACTTC. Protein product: CASSVNIWPQETQYF. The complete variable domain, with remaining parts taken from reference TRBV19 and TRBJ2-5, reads DGGITQSPKYLFRKEGQNVTLSCEQNLNHDAMYWYRQDPGQGLRLIYYSQIVNDFQKGDIAEGYSVSREKKESFPLTVTSAQKNPTAFYLCASSVNIWPQETQYFGPGTRLLVL.

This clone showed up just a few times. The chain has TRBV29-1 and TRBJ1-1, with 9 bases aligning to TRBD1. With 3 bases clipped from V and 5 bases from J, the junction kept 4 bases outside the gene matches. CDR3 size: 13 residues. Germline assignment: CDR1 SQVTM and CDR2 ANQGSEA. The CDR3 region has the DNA TGCAGCGTTGAGGGACAGGGAGGAACTGAAGCTTTCTTT. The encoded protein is CSVEGQGGTEAFF.

DNA of the CDR3: TGTGCCAGCAGTTTTTATCGTTCAGGTCCCTACGAGCAGTACTTC. It specifies CASSFYRSGPYEQYF. The chain carries TRBV28 and TRBJ2-7, with D unclear. The CDR3 has 15 residues. With 3 bases removed from V and 2 bases from J, the gap between germline ends came to 14 bases. Germline CDR1 is MDHEN and CDR2 is SYDVKM.

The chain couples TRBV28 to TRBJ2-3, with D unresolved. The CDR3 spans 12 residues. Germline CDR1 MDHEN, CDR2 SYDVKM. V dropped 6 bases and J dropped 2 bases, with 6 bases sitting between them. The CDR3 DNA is TGTGCCAGCAGGGGCCCCACAGATACGCAGTATTTT. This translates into CASRGPTDTQYF.

CDR3 residues: CASSHGQVEAFF. For the CDR3, the DNA is TGCGCCAGCAGCCACGGACAGGTTGAAGCTTTCTTT. This chain connects TRBV5-1 to TRBJ1-1, with 7 bases fitting TRBD1. Germline V lookup: CDR1 SGHRS, CDR2 YFSETQ. CDR3 size: 12 residues. Losses at the gene ends were 4 bases for V and 7 bases for J; bases not matched to a gene: 4.

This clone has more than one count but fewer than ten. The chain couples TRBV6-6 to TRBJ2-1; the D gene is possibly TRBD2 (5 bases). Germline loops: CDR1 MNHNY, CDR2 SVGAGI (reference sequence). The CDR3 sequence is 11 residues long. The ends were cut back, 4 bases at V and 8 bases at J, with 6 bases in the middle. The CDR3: CASSLRDEQFF. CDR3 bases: TGTGCCAGCAGTTTGAGGGATGAGCAGTTCTTC.